These T cell receptor beta chains were read from a single sample in a study of naive and memory T cell subsets. TCRdb re-analysed the UMI-ligation and nested PCR reads in MiXCR, keeping a single row per CDR3 protein. The sample records some 36,000 distinct CDR3 sequences, 13% being singletons. The specimen was effector memory CD4+ T cells from blood. The receptors here all came from a human donor in good health. Each CDR3 is given with its conserved first and last residue. The order of the fields is CDR3 DNA, CDR3 protein, J gene, D gene, V gene, clone size. A D gene is named only where the DNA matches it firmly. Where a row states a size, it is once, few, many or the class of an expanded clone; other rows omit it.

CDR3nt: TGTGCCAGCTCACAGGGGAGCAATCAGCCCCAGCATTTT
CDR3aa: CASSQGSNQPQHF
j_gene: TRBJ1-5
d_gene: .
v_gene: TRBV18
abundance: few

CDR3nt: TGTGCCAGCAGTTCCTATCTAGCGGGAGTTGGAGAGACCCAGTACTTC
CDR3aa: CASSSYLAGVGETQYF
j_gene: TRBJ2-5
d_gene: TRBD2
v_gene: TRBV28
abundance: .

CDR3nt: TGTGCCAGCTCACCAACTACCAGGATTGGGGACGAGCAGTACTTC
CDR3aa: CASSPTTRIGDEQYF
j_gene: TRBJ2-7
d_gene: .
v_gene: TRBV18
abundance: medium-sized

CDR3nt: TGTGCCACAAGCCACGAACAGGGTTACCAGCCCCAGCATTTT
CDR3aa: CATSHEQGYQPQHF
j_gene: TRBJ1-5
d_gene: .
v_gene: TRBV10-3
abundance: .

CDR3nt: TGTGCCAGCAGCGTCGTCGGGGGGCATCCCGGGGAGCTGTTTTTT
CDR3aa: CASSVVGGHPGELFF
j_gene: TRBJ2-2
d_gene: .
v_gene: TRBV9
abundance: many

CDR3nt: TGTGCCTACAACCGGGGACTAGCGGTCAATGAGCAGTTCTTC
CDR3aa: CAYNRGLAVNEQFF
j_gene: TRBJ2-1
d_gene: TRBD2
v_gene: TRBV30
abundance: few

CDR3nt: TGTGCCAGCAGGGTGGACAGGGACTACGAGCAGTACTTC
CDR3aa: CASRVDRDYEQYF
j_gene: TRBJ2-7
d_gene: TRBD1
v_gene: TRBV2
abundance: few

CDR3nt: TGTGCCAGCAGCTGTGCTAGCGAAAACATTCAGTACTTC
CDR3aa: CASSCASENIQYF
j_gene: TRBJ2-4
d_gene: .
v_gene: TRBV5-4
abundance: .

CDR3nt: TGTGCCAGCAGCCAGCATAGTGGTCCCGGGGAGCTGTTTTTT
CDR3aa: CASSQHSGPGELFF
j_gene: TRBJ2-2
d_gene: .
v_gene: TRBV16
abundance: many

CDR3nt: TGTGCCAGCAGCTTGGTATGGGCCGGGGAGCTGTTTTTT
CDR3aa: CASSLVWAGELFF
j_gene: TRBJ2-2
d_gene: .
v_gene: TRBV5-6
abundance: many